The 4 T cell receptor beta chains below all came from one sample that was sequenced in a study of shared clonotypes between healthy human individuals. Measured with immunoSEQ multiplex PCR; TCRdb has only the in-frame clones, and not every one. The table has about 92,000 clones, roughly 45% seen once. The sequencing input was PBMCs. Receptors originate from a middle-aged woman in good health. Some clones in this sample may be carry-over from other donors' samples.

The J gene is TRBJ1-5, the V gene TRBV6-6; 7 bases map to TRBD1. The V segment lost 6 bases and the J segment 2 bases; nucleotides outside the gene matches: 4. Germline CDR1 MNHNY, CDR2 SVGAGI (reference sequence). This CDR3 region has 14 residues. This CDR3 reads CASSRTGGNQPQHF. DNA for the CDR3: TGTGCCAGCAGCCGGACAGGAGGCAATCAGCCCCAGCATTTT.

The DNA of the CDR3 is TGCGCCAGCAGACTAGGGACAGGGAGAGGTGATACGCAGTATTTT. Amino acid sequence: CASRLGTGRGDTQYF. This rearrangement joins TRBV5-1 to TRBJ2-3, with TRBD1 matching 9 bases. CDR3 length: 15 residues. V dropped 5 bases and J dropped 6; count of bases not matched to a gene: 10. The germline CDR1 and CDR2 sequences are SGHRS and YFSETQ.

This clone was seen once. V is TRBV6-1 and J is TRBJ2-6; no clear D gene. CDR1 MNHNS and CDR2 SASEGT come from the germline V gene. The CDR3 length is 15 residues. V was pared by 8 bases and J by 0 bases, with 11 bases between. The CDR3 region is CASGTASSGANVLTF. CDR3 nucleotides: TGTGCCAGCGGTACAGCGAGCTCTGGGGCCAACGTCCTGACTTTC.

This clone was observed at least ten times. The V call is TRBV7-2, the J call TRBJ1-5; D is uncertain. Germline assignment: CDR1 SGHTA and CDR2 FQGNSA. Between the trimmed V and J ends, which lost 2 bases and 1 base, there was a span of 9 bases. The CDR3 runs to 15 residues. As DNA, the CDR3 is TGTGCCAGCAGCTTAATTTGGGGAAGCAATCAGCCCCAGCATTTT. Its translation: CASSLIWGSNQPQHF.